This T cell receptor (beta chain) came from a study of T cells in tuberculosis. The CDR3 is 15 residues long. V dropped 0 bases and J dropped 4 bases, with 10 bases sitting between them. CDR1 is SEHNR and CDR2 is FQNEAQ in the germline V gene (reference sequence). Measured with immunoSEQ multiplex PCR; TCRdb has only the in-frame clones, and not every one. The sample includes under 35,000 clones, roughly 95% of them seen just once. The sequence was obtained from a donor between 10 and 35 years old with latent tuberculosis or without tuberculosis infection. This chain links TRBV7-9 with TRBJ2-1; no clear D. Sequenced material: PBMCs. The chain's CDR3 is CASSLALALYNEQFF. Here the CDR3 DNA reads TGTGCCAGCAGCTTAGCCTTAGCCCTTTACAATGAGCAGTTCTTC.